This T cell receptor beta chain was captured in a study of T cell responses to AZD1222 COVID-19 vaccine. Study overall: Pooled samples include second doses given at about 4 or 12 weeks.

Libraries were prepared by immunoSEQ multiplex PCR; TCRdb keeps only in-frame clonotypes and omits some of them. This sample has 88,000 or so clones, with roughly 89% found just once. The V gene's germline CDR1 is MNHEY and CDR2 SMNVEV (reference sequence). V shed 8 bases and J 6 bases; nucleotides not matched to a gene: 9. The CDR3 loop spans 13 amino acids. In the case of this clone: Its specificity is not known.

Findings and limits, study-wide: The donor cohort was predominantly white British with a female majority, and clonal diversity may have been underestimated. Spike-specific TCR repertoires showed rising breadth and depth after two AZD1222 doses. Along spike, vaccine-associated CD4 TCRs were found throughout, with dominance at 160-218 and 743-854.

The clonotype was recovered from an adult in good health. The specimen was peripheral blood, collected on day 0 of AZD1222 vaccination. The chain uses TRBV27 and TRBJ2-7; 8 bases line up with TRBD1. For the CDR3, the DNA is TGTGCCAGCCGCCATGGACAGGGCGGCGAGCAGTACTTC. Its translation is CASRHGQGGEQYF.